Presented here are 21 T cell receptor beta chains from one specimen sequenced in a study of shared clonotypes between healthy human individuals. Naive CD8 populations comprised CD45RO-negative cells positively selected for CCR7, excluding terminally differentiated effector memory CD45RA+ cells. Sequencing used immunoSEQ multiplex PCR; TCRdb keeps in-frame clones, though not all of them. The sample includes about 2 million clones, approximately 94% of them seen just once. The sequenced sample consisted of naive CD8+ T cells sorted from blood. These receptors came from a man aged 18 to 29 in good health.

The chain couples TRBV7-2 to TRBJ2-2; TRBD2 matches 9 bases. V shed 5 bases, J shed 6 bases, and the junction held 7 bases outside the gene matches. The CDR3 contains 15 residues. CDR1 and CDR2 from the germline V gene are SGHTA and FQGNSA. The CDR3 loop reads CASSPWTSVAGELFF. Here the CDR3 DNA reads TGTGCCAGCAGCCCCTGGACTAGCGTAGCCGGGGAGCTGTTTTTT. Using reference TRBV7-2 and TRBJ2-2 for the parts outside the CDR3, the full variable domain is GAGVSQSPSNKVTEKGKDVELRCDPISGHTALYWYRQSLGQGLEFLIYFQGNSAPDKSGLPSDRFSAERTGGSVSTLTIQRTQQEDSAVYLCASSPWTSVAGELFFGEGSRLTVL.

V usage is TRBV7-9 and J usage is TRBJ2-7, with a tentative D call TRBD1 (6 bases). There are 17 residues in the CDR3. V shed 5 bases and J shed 3 bases, with 23 bases lying between them. From germline, CDR1 is SEHNR and CDR2 FQNEAQ (reference sequence). The DNA of the CDR3 is TGTGCCAGCAGCCCGCCCATGTTGGTGCAGGGGAACTACGAGCAGTACTTC. The encoded protein is CASSPPMLVQGNYEQYF.

Details on this clone: The same CDR3 can be traced to other DNA sequences in this sample. The V call is TRBV19, the J call TRBJ1-1; D call uncertain. The CDR3 consists of 12 residues. The V gene lost 3 bases and the J gene lost 2 bases, with 4 bases spanning the gap. CDR1 LNHDA and CDR2 SQIVND come from the germline V gene (reference sequence). In DNA, the CDR3 is TGTGCCAGTAGTATCCTTAACACTGAAGCTTTCTTT. Translating gives CASSILNTEAFF.

To note about this clone: This CDR3 is also generated by other DNA sequences in the sample. The rearrangement uses TRBV7-6 and TRBJ2-1, with a possible D match to TRBD2 (6 bases). Germline CDR1 and CDR2: SGHVS and FNYEAQ. The CDR3 runs to 13 residues. V was pared by 2 bases and J by 8 bases, with 10 bases between. CDR3: CASSLSGGDEQFF. The DNA of the CDR3 is TGTGCCAGCAGCTTATCAGGAGGGGATGAGCAGTTCTTC.

The chain couples TRBV6-1 to TRBJ2-1, with 9 positions matching TRBD2. The V gene end was trimmed by 3 bases and the J gene end by 5 bases; junction bases not matched to a gene: 11. This CDR3 region has 17 residues. Per germline, CDR1 MNHNS and CDR2 SASEGT. CDR3: CASSDPRDLAGDNEQFF. Here the CDR3 DNA reads TGTGCCAGCAGTGACCCTAGAGATTTAGCGGGGGACAATGAGCAGTTCTTC.

CDR3: CASSEFGEANTGELFF. Written as DNA, the CDR3 is TGTGCCAGCAGTGAATTCGGAGAGGCGAACACCGGGGAGCTGTTTTTT. This chain uses TRBV25-1 with TRBJ2-2; no firm D call. Germline V CDR1 and CDR2: MGHDK, SYGVNS. Trimming pared 1 base from V and 0 bases from J, leaving 9 bases between. This CDR3 has 16 residues.

The chain combines TRBV9 with TRBJ2-3, with 10 bases lining up with TRBD2. The J segment lost 0 bases and the V segment lost 5 bases, leaving 3 bases of the junction unmatched. Germline CDR1 reads SGDLS; CDR2 reads YYNGEE. The CDR3 sequence is 15 residues long. The CDR3 is CASRRSGGSTDTQYF. The CDR3 DNA reads TGTGCCAGCAGGCGTAGCGGGGGGAGCACAGATACGCAGTATTTT.

This chain joins TRBV6-6 and TRBJ2-5, with 9 bases fitting TRBD1. This CDR3 has 15 amino acids. The V gene end was trimmed by 1 base and the J gene end by 2 bases; junction bases not matched to a gene: 2. Germline V gene sequence: CDR1 MNHNY, CDR2 SVGAGI (reference sequence). CDR3 sequence: CASSYFDRGQETQYF. The CDR3 nucleotides read TGTGCCAGCAGTTACTTCGACAGGGGGCAAGAGACCCAGTACTTC.

The rearrangement uses TRBV29-1 and TRBJ1-2, with D unresolved. The CDR3 has 13 amino acids. Between the trimmed V and J ends, which lost 3 bases and 3 bases, there was a span of 11 bases. Germline V gives CDR1 SQVTM, CDR2 ANQGSEA. The CDR3 region is CSVDTWEDYGYTF. CDR3 DNA: TGCAGCGTTGACACCTGGGAAGACTATGGCTACACCTTC. The variable domain in full, with the rest retrieved from reference TRBV29-1 and TRBJ1-2, is SAVISQKPSRDICQRGTSLTIQCQVDSQVTMMFWYRQQPGQSLTLIATANQGSEATYESGFVIDKFPISRPNLTFSTLTVSNMSPEDSSIYLCSVDTWEDYGYTFGSGTRLTVV.

V is TRBV7-8 and J is TRBJ2-7; perhaps TRBD1 as D (7 bases). V was cut by 1 base and J by 2 bases, with 15 bases left in between. The length of the CDR3 is 16 residues. Germline V gene lookup returns CDR1 SGHVS and CDR2 FQNEAQ. The CDR3 loop reads CASSLVRQGGPYEQYF. The CDR3 DNA reads TGTGCCAGCAGCTTAGTCCGCCAGGGGGGCCCCTACGAGCAGTACTTC.

The rearrangement links TRBV9 to TRBJ2-5, with D possibly TRBD2 on 6 matching bases. The CDR3 spans 16 residues. Germline CDR1 reads SGDLS; CDR2 reads YYNGEE. V shed 0 bases and J shed 3 bases, with 15 bases lying between them. DNA for the CDR3: TGTGCCAGCAGCGTAGTAGCCACTGGGGGGAAAGAGACCCAGTACTTC. Translation: CASSVVATGGKETQYF. Filled out from reference TRBV9 and TRBJ2-5, the complete variable domain reads DSGVTQTPKHLITATGQRVTLRCSPRSGDLSVYWYQQSLDQGLQFLIQYYNGEERAKGNILERFSAQQFPDLHSELNLSSLELGDSALYFCASSVVATGGKETQYFGPGTRLLVL.

The chain has TRBV6-1 and TRBJ2-3; a possible D gene is TRBD1 (6 bases). Trimming cost V 4 bases and J 3 bases, with 14 bases left between them. Looked up from germline, CDR1 is MNHNS and CDR2 is SASEGT. This CDR3 is built from 15 residues. Here the CDR3 DNA reads TGTGCCAGCAGTGCCTGGTTCAGGGGTACAGATACGCAGTATTTT. Amino acid sequence: CASSAWFRGTDTQYF.

The chain has TRBV4-3 and TRBJ2-7; D ambiguous. This CDR3 is built from 14 residues. From germline, CDR1 is LGHNA and CDR2 YSLEER. V gave up 0 bases and J gave up 5 bases, with 11 bases separating them. The CDR3 sequence: CASSQDPSADEQYF. DNA of the CDR3: TGCGCCAGCAGCCAAGATCCCTCGGCAGACGAGCAGTACTTC.

In this sample, this clone turned up once. The V and J genes are TRBV10-3 and TRBJ1-1; possible D gene TRBD1, 6 bases. Trimming removed 0 bases at V and 6 bases at J, with 14 bases between. Germline V lookup: CDR1 ENHRY, CDR2 SYGVKD. The CDR3 contains 15 residues. This CDR3 reads CAISESGTWTPEAFF. CDR3 coding DNA: TGTGCCATCAGTGAGTCTGGGACATGGACTCCTGAAGCTTTCTTT.

V is TRBV4-3 and J is TRBJ2-3; 11 nucleotides align to TRBD2. Trimming cost V 1 base and J 5 bases; bases outside gene matches: 11. Germline values: CDR1 LGHNA, CDR2 YSLEER. This CDR3 comprises 18 residues. The CDR3 bases are TGCGCCAGCAGCCAAGCCATCCAACTAGCGGGAGTCGGAGATACGCAGTATTTT. Amino acid sequence: CASSQAIQLAGVGDTQYF.

CDR3 in amino acids: CAWRGEGTEAFF. The DNA of the CDR3 is TGTGCCTGGAGGGGGGAGGGCACTGAAGCTTTCTTT. The J gene is TRBJ1-1, the V gene TRBV30; a possible D gene is TRBD1 (5 bases). Germline CDR1 is GTSNPN and CDR2 is SVGIG (reference sequence). The CDR3 covers 12 residues. Trimming stripped 3 bases from V and 4 bases from J, with 9 bases between.

This chain links TRBV6-5 with TRBJ2-7, with 14 bases fitting TRBD2. V lost 5 bases and J lost 7; bases outside the gene matches: 4. CDR3 length: 14 amino acids. Germline values: CDR1 MNHEY, CDR2 SVGAGI. As DNA, the CDR3 is TGTGCCAGCAGTCGACTAGCGGGAGGGAATGAGCAGTACTTC. Translating it yields CASSRLAGGNEQYF.

V is TRBV10-3 and J is TRBJ2-1; TRBD1 is a possible D gene (5 bases). The CDR3 spans 21 residues. The V gene's germline CDR1 is ENHRY and CDR2 SYGVKD. Trimming shortened V by 7 bases and J by 0 bases, and 31 bases separated the two germline ends. The CDR3 region is CAITSFKGVGLDFSSYNEQFF. The CDR3 region has the DNA TGTGCCATCACCTCATTTAAAGGGGTAGGATTGGATTTTAGCTCCTACAATGAGCAGTTCTTC.

This sequence joins TRBV4-3 and TRBJ2-1, with D hard to call. The CDR3 is made up of 13 amino acids. The V gene's germline CDR1 is LGHNA and CDR2 YSLEER. Deletions cut 0 bases from V and 8 bases from J, with 8 bases between. The CDR3 spells CASSQDVRDEQFF. The CDR3 DNA is TGCGCCAGCAGCCAAGATGTTCGTGATGAGCAGTTCTTC.

V gene TRBV20-1 combines with J gene TRBJ2-7; D gene uncertain. Trimming took off 6 bases at V and 4 bases at J, with 10 bases between the two ends. The CDR3 is made up of 11 amino acids. The germline V gene encodes CDR1 DFQATT and CDR2 SNEGSKA (reference sequence). The CDR3 loop is CSAPVGYEQYF. The CDR3 bases are TGCAGTGCCCCGGTCGGATACGAGCAGTACTTC.

This clone appeared once. The V gene is TRBV10-3, the J gene TRBJ1-5, with TRBD1 matching over 7 bases. Germline trimming cut 0 bases from V and 0 bases from J; bases unmatched to any gene: 11. The V gene's germline CDR1 is ENHRY and CDR2 SYGVKD. The CDR3 spans 19 residues. CDR3 bases: TGTGCCATCAGTGAGTCCTTTGTAGGGACAGCCCTTAGCAATCAGCCCCAGCATTTT. It is translated as CAISESFVGTALSNQPQHF.